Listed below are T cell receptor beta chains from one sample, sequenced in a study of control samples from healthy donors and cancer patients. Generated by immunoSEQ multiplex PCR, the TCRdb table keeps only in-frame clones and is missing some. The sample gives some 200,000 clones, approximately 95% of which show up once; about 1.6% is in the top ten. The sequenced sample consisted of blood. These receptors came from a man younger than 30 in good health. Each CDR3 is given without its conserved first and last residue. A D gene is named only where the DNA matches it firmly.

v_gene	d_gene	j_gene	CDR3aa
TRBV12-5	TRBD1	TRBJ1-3	ASGRGTAGNTIY
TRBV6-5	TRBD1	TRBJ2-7	ASRRDSSSYEQY
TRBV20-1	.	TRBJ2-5	SAKWLQTQY
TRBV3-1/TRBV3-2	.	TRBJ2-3	ASSLRRGALRTDTQY
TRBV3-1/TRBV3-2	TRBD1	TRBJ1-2	ASSPMDRVEGNGYT
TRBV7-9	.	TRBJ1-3	AIMPRAGNTIY
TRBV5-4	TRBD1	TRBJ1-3	ASSSGTGQENTIY
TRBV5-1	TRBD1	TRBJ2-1	ASSLVVTGGTNEQF
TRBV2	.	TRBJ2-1	ASNRGGNEQF
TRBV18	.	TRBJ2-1	ASSLMRGDPNEQF
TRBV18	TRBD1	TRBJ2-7	ASSPQLGQGEGYEQY
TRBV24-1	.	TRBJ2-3	ATSENRGHTDTQY
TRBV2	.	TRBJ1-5	ASSEVGRDQPQH
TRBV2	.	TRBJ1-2	ASSLLGDYGYT